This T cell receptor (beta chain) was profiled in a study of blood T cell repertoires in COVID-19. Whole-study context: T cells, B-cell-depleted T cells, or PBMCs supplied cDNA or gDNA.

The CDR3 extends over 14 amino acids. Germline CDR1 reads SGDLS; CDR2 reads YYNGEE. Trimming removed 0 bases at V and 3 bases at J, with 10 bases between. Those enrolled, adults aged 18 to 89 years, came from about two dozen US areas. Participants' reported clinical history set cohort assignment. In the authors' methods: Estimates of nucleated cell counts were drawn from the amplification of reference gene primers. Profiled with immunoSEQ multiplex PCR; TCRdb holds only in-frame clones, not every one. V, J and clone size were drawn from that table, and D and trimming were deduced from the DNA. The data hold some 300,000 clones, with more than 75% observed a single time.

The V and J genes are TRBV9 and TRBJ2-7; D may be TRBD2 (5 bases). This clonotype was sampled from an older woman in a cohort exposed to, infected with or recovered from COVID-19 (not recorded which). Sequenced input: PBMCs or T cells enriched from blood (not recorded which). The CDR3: CASSVGTGIYEQYF. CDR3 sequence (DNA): TGTGCCAGCAGCGTAGGTACGGGAATCTACGAGCAGTACTTC.